This T cell receptor (beta chain) was documented in a study of blood T cell repertoires in COVID-19. As for the study in general: The origin of the acute and convalescent COVID-19 samples was the United States, Italy and Spain. Sources were T cells, B-cell-depleted T cells, or PBMCs; the material itself was cDNA or gDNA.

The authors' processing: Amplification from reference gene primers served as the basis for estimated nucleated cell counts. Using immunoSEQ multiplex PCR, the repertoire was profiled, and TCRdb retains in-frame clones only, with some absent. For V, J and clone size, that table is used; D and trimming come from the DNA. Of about 150,000 clones listed, roughly 80% are singletons. This TCR was recovered from a man between 70 and 80 years old with acute or convalescent COVID-19. Sequences were obtained from peripheral blood.

The CDR3 loop reads CASRGTGDTGELFF. Here the CDR3 DNA reads TGTGCCAGCAGAGGGACAGGGGACACCGGGGAGCTGTTTTTT. The rearrangement uses TRBV25-1 and TRBJ2-2, with 10 positions matching TRBD1. Germline trimming cut 6 bases from V and 3 bases from J; bases unmatched to any gene: 1. Germline V gene data show CDR1 as MGHDK and CDR2 as SYGVNS. The CDR3 runs to 14 residues.